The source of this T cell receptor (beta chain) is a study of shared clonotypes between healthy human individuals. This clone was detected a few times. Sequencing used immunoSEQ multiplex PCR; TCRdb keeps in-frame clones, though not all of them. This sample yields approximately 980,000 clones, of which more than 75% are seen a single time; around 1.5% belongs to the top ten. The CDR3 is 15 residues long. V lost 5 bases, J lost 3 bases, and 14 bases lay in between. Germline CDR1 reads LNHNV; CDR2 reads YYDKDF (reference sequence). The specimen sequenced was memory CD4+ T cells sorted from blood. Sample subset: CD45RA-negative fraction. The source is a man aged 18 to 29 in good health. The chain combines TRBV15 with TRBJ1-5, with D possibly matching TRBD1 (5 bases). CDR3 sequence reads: CATSPRGLDNQPQHF. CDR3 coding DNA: TGTGCCACCAGCCCTAGGGGTCTAGACAATCAGCCCCAGCATTTT. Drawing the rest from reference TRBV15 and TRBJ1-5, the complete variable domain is DAMVIQNPRYQVTQFGKPVTLSCSQTLNHNVMYWYQQKSSQAPKLLFHYYDKDFNNEADTPDNFQSRRPNTSFCFLDIRSPGLGDTAMYLCATSPRGLDNQPQHFGDGTRLSIL.